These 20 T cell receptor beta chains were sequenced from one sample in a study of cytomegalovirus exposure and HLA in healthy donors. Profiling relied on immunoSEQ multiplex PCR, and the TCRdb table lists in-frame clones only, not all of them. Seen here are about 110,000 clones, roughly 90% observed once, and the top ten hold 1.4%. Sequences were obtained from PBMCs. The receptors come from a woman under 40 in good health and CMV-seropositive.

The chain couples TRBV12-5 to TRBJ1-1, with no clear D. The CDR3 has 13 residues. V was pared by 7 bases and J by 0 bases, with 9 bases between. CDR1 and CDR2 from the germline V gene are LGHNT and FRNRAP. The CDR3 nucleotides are TGTGCTAGTGCCACGGGTATGAACACTGAAGCTTTCTTT. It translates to CASATGMNTEAFF.

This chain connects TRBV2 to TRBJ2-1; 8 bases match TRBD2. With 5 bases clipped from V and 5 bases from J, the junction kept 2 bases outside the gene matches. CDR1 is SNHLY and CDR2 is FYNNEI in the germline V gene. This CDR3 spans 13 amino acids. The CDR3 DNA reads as TGTGCCAGCAGTCGGGAGGGAAACAATGAGCAGTTCTTC. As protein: CASSREGNNEQFF.

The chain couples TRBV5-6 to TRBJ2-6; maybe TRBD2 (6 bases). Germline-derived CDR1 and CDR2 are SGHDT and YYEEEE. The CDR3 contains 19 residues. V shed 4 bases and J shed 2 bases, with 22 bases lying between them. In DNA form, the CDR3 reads TGTGCCAGCAGCCATAGCGGTTATTCGGGGAAACCTGGGGCCAACGTCCTGACTTTC. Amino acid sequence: CASSHSGYSGKPGANVLTF.

This CDR3 reads CASSSFGGQGVGGELFF. The CDR3 nucleotides are TGTGCCAGCAGCTCGTTCGGGGGACAGGGGGTAGGCGGGGAGCTGTTTTTT. This chain uses TRBV11-1 with TRBJ2-2; 11 bases align to TRBD1. This CDR3 region has 17 residues. The germline CDR1 and CDR2 sequences are SGHAT and FQDESV (reference sequence). V lost 4 bases to trimming and J lost 7 bases; unmatched junction nucleotides: 11.

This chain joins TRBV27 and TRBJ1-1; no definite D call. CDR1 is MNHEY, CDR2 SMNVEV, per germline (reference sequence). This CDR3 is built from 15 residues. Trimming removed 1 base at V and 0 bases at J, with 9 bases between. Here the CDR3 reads CASSLLAGMNTEAFF. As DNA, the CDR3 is TGTGCCAGCAGTTTATTGGCAGGCATGAACACTGAAGCTTTCTTT.

CDR3 sequence reads: CASSEAGQVYGYTF. CDR3 in DNA: TGTGCCAGCAGTGAAGCGGGGCAGGTCTATGGCTACACCTTC. The rearrangement joins TRBV6-1 to TRBJ1-2; possibly TRBD1 for D (5 bases). Germline V lookup: CDR1 MNHNS, CDR2 SASEGT. The CDR3 extends over 14 amino acids. V shed 0 bases and J shed 4 bases, with 9 bases lying between them.

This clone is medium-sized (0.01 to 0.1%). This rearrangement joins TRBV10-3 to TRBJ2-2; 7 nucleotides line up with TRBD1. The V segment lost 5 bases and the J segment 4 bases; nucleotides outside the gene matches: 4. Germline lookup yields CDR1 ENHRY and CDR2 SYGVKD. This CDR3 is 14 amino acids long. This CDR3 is CAISRRDSTGELFF. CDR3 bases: TGTGCCATCAGTCGCCGGGACAGCACCGGGGAGCTGTTTTTT.

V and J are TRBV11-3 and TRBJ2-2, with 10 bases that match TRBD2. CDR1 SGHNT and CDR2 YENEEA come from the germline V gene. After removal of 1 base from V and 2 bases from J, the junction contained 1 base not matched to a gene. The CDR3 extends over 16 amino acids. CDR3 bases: TGTGCCAGCAGCTTAGCACTAGCGGGAAACACCGGGGAGCTGTTTTTT. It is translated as CASSLALAGNTGELFF.

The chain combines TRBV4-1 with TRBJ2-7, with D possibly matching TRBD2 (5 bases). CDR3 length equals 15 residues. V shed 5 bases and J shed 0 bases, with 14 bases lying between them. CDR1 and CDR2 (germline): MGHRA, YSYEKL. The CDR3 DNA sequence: TGCGCCAGCAGCTCTCTCAGCGGTCTCTCCTACGAGCAGTACTTC. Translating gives CASSSLSGLSYEQYF.

CDR3: CASSVGRGALRNEQFF. As DNA, the CDR3 is TGTGCCAGCAGCGTAGGCCGGGGAGCCCTTAGGAATGAGCAGTTCTTC. V gene TRBV9 combines with J gene TRBJ2-1; tentatively, D is TRBD2 (5 bases). Germline V gene data show CDR1 as SGDLS and CDR2 as YYNGEE. V lost 0 bases to trimming and J lost 7 bases, with 17 bases between them. The CDR3 sequence is 16 residues long.

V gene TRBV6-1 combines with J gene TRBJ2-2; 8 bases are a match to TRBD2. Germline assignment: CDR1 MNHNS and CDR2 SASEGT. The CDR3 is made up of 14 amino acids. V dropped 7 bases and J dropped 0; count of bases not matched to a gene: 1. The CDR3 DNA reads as TGTGCCAGCAATAGCGGGACGAACACCGGGGAGCTGTTTTTT. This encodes CASNSGTNTGELFF.

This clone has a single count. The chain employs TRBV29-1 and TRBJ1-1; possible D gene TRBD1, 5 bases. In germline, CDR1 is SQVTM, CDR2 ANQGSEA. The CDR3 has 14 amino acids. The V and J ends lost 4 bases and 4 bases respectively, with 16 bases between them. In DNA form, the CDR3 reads TGCAGCGTTGGTACCGGGCCGGGGGGCACTGAAGCTTTCTTT. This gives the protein CSVGTGPGGTEAFF.

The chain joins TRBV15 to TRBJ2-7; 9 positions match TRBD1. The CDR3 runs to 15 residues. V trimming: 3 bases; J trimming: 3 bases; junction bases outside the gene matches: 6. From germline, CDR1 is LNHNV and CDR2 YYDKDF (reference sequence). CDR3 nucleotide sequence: TGTGCCACCAGCAGCGATCCGGGACAGGGCTACGAGCAGTACTTC. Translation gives CATSSDPGQGYEQYF.

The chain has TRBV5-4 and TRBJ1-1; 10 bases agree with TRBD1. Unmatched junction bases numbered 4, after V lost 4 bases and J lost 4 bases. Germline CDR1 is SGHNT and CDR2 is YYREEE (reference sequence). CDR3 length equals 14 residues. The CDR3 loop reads CASSSRDRGTEAFF. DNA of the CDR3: TGTGCCAGCAGCAGCAGGGACAGGGGCACTGAAGCTTTCTTT.

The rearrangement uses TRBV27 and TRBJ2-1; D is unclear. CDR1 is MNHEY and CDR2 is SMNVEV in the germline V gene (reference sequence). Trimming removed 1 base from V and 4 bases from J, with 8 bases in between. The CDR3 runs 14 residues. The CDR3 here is CASSLLAQYNEQFF. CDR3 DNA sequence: TGTGCCAGCAGTTTATTGGCACAGTACAATGAGCAGTTCTTC.

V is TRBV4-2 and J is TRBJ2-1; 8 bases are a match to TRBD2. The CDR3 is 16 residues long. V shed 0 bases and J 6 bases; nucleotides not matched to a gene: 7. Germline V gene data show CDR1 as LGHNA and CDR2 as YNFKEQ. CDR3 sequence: CASSQDRAGEGNEQFF. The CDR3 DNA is TGTGCCAGCAGCCAAGACCGAGCGGGAGAGGGCAATGAGCAGTTCTTC.

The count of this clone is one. Here the CDR3 reads CASRGTAPSSYNSPLHF. The DNA for the CDR3 is TGTGCCAGCCGCGGGACAGCGCCGAGCTCCTATAATTCACCCCTCCACTTT. The rearrangement uses TRBV2 and TRBJ1-6; TRBD1 agrees at 7 bases. The CDR3 consists of 17 residues. Unmatched junction bases numbered 10, after V lost 8 bases and J lost 0 bases. Germline CDR1 and CDR2: SNHLY and FYNNEI.

As DNA, the CDR3 is TGTGCCAGCAGCTTAGCCTCCTCCGGGACAGGCACAGATACGCAGTATTTT. Its translation is CASSLASSGTGTDTQYF. The V call is TRBV7-9, the J call TRBJ2-3, with 7 bases identical to TRBD1. This CDR3 is 17 amino acids long. Trimming took 0 bases from V and 1 from J; bases not matched to a gene: 7. Germline V gives CDR1 SEHNR, CDR2 FQNEAQ (reference sequence).

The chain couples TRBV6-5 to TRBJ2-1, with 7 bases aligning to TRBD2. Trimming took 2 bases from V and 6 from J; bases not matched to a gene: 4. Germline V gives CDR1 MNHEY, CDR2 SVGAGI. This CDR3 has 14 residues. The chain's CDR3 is CASSYGREPNEQFF. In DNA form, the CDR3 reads TGTGCCAGCAGTTACGGGCGGGAGCCCAATGAGCAGTTCTTC.

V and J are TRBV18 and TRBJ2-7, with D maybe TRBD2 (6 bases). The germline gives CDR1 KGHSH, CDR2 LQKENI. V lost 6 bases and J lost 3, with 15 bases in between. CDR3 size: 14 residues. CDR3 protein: CASSSTAGNYEQYF. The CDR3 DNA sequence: TGTGCCAGCTCCTCAACAGCGGGCAACTACGAGCAGTACTTC.